The rows below give T cell receptor beta chains drawn from one sample of a study of patients and donors after allogeneic stem cell transplantation. MiXCR, run by TCRdb on the RT-PCR reads, gives a single entry per CDR3 protein. The table lists about a million distinct CDR3 sequences, more than 15% of them singletons. Sequenced input: blood, either unsorted or a sorted T cell fraction (not recorded which). The receptor set was obtained from a human donor who was either an allogeneic HSCT recipient or a stem cell or donor lymphocyte infusion donor (not recorded which). It is not recorded whose cells these are; they may come from a transplant donor. Each CDR3 is given with its conserved first and last residue. Fields, in order: clone size, J gene, V gene, D gene, CDR3 protein, CDR3 DNA. D genes are given only for firm matches. Rows give clone size only sometimes, using once, few, many, or a class for an expanded clone.

NA,TRBJ1-4,TRBV20-1,TRBD1,CSATTGVNEKLFF,TGCAGTGCTACAACAGGGGTGAATGAAAAACTGTTTTTT
NA,TRBJ2-7,TRBV20-1,NA,CSATSTSRPYEQYF,TGCAGTGCTACTAGTACTAGCAGGCCCTACGAGCAGTACTTC
few,TRBJ2-7,TRBV7-2,NA,CASSLDSSPYEQYF,TGTGCCAGCAGCTTGGACAGTTCACCCTACGAGCAGTACTTC
few,TRBJ1-6,TRBV10-3,NA,CATKDLPTPLHF,TGTGCCACCAAGGACCTCCCGACACCCCTCCACTTT
NA,TRBJ1-5,TRBV6-2/TRBV6-3,NA,CASSYSGVSANQPQHF,TGTGCCAGCAGTTACTCTGGGGTATCGGCCAATCAGCCCCAGCATTTT
NA,TRBJ2-5,TRBV7-7,TRBD1,CASSTDRGQETQYF,TGTGCTAGCAGCACTGACAGGGGGCAAGAGACCCAGTACTTC
NA,TRBJ2-5,TRBV27,NA,CASRGGAKTQYF,TGTGCCAGCAGGGGGGGGGCTAAGACCCAGTACTTC
NA,TRBJ1-2,TRBV7-8,NA,CASSPSTGVFRGYTF,TGTGCCAGCAGCCCCTCCACTGGGGTATTTCGGGGCTACACCTTC
few,TRBJ1-1,TRBV7-6,NA,CASSLGRTSGGAFF,TGTGCCAGCAGCTTAGGTAGGACGTCTGGGGGAGCTTTCTTT
few,TRBJ1-1,TRBV3-1,TRBD1,CASSHGTGETEAFF,TGTGCCAGCAGCCACGGGACAGGGGAGACTGAAGCTTTCTTT
NA,TRBJ2-3,TRBV12-3/TRBV12-4,TRBD1,CASRISGTGGRDTQYF,TGTGCCAGCAGGATTTCCGGGACAGGGGGCAGAGATACGCAGTATTTT
NA,TRBJ2-1,TRBV20-1,NA,CSARDFQGRPNEQFF,TGCAGTGCTAGAGATTTTCAGGGGAGACCCAATGAGCAGTTCTTC
few,TRBJ1-2,TRBV7-2,NA,CASSLWTANYGYTF,TGTGCCAGCAGCTTATGGACAGCTAACTATGGCTACACCTTC
NA,TRBJ2-7,TRBV12-3/TRBV12-4,NA,CASSLEGPGRFPYEQYF,TGTGCCAGCAGTTTAGAGGGGCCCGGGCGCTTCCCTTACGAGCAGTACTTC
NA,TRBJ2-7,TRBV25-1,NA,CASSDSDAQAYEQYF,TGTGCCAGCAGTGACTCGGACGCTCAGGCCTACGAGCAGTACTTC
NA,TRBJ2-5,TRBV5-4,NA,CASSLEYSGAQYF,TGTGCCAGCAGCTTGGAATACTCGGGGGCCCAGTACTTC
few,TRBJ2-3,TRBV10-3,NA,CAISVIPSPDTQYF,TGTGCCATCAGTGTAATTCCTTCTCCAGATACGCAGTATTTT
NA,TRBJ2-1,TRBV20-1,NA,CSAQGGGSYNEQFF,TGCAGTGCTCAAGGAGGCGGCTCCTACAATGAGCAGTTCTTC
NA,TRBJ1-1,TRBV5-1,NA,CASSLDIRVRTEAFF,TGCGCCAGCAGCTTGGATATCAGGGTGCGCACTGAAGCTTTCTTT
NA,TRBJ2-7,TRBV29-1,NA,CSVEGGSPYEQYF,TGCAGCGTTGAAGGGGGGAGTCCCTACGAGCAGTACTTC
few,TRBJ2-1,TRBV20-1,TRBD1,CSGNRGTNEQFF,TGCAGTGGAAACAGGGGGACCAATGAGCAGTTCTTC
many,TRBJ1-2,TRBV7-2,NA,CASSLDPGPLGYTF,TGTGCCAGCAGCTTAGATCCAGGGCCTCTTGGCTACACCTTC
NA,TRBJ2-1,TRBV5-1,TRBD2,CASSSQTSGGPRDEQFF,TGCGCCAGCAGCTCTCAGACTAGCGGGGGCCCCAGAGACGAGCAGTTCTTC
few,TRBJ1-2,TRBV5-1,NA,CASSLKDWSGYTF,TGCGCCAGCAGCTTGAAGGATTGGAGTGGCTACACCTTC
NA,TRBJ1-4,TRBV6-1,TRBD1,CASRRTGRGREKLFF,TGTGCCAGCAGGAGGACAGGGAGAGGACGAGAAAAACTGTTTTTT